These 32 T cell receptor beta chains came from one sample sequenced in a study of blood T cell repertoires in COVID-19. The protocol was immunoSEQ multiplex PCR, while the TCRdb copy is restricted to in-frame clones and leaves out a portion. The sample lists approximately 170,000 clones; approximately 90% were seen once. Sample: peripheral blood. Receptors were obtained from a man aged 50-59 years who had recovered from COVID-19.

In this sample, this clone turned up a few times. The CDR3 region has the DNA TGTGCCAGCAGCCCGGACCGACAGGGCTATTACGAGCAGTACTTC. Encoded protein: CASSPDRQGYYEQYF. The V and J genes are TRBV9 and TRBJ2-7; 7 bases align to TRBD1. The CDR3 extends over 15 amino acids. V dropped 4 bases and J dropped 4; count of bases not matched to a gene: 11. Germline-derived CDR1 and CDR2 are SGDLS and YYNGEE.

The V call is TRBV4-3, the J call TRBJ2-1; 7 bases fit TRBD2. This CDR3 region has 17 residues. V gave up 6 bases and J gave up 9 bases; unmatched junction bases: 20. The germline V gene has CDR1 LGHNA and CDR2 YSLEER. This chain's CDR3 is CASSHSSGGGIISEQFF. The CDR3 DNA reads as TGCGCCAGCAGTCACAGCTCGGGGGGAGGTATAATAAGTGAGCAGTTCTTC.

This clone was seen only a few times. V and J are TRBV5-1 and TRBJ1-2; D possibly corresponds to TRBD1 (6 bases). The germline V gene encodes CDR1 SGHRS and CDR2 YFSETQ. The CDR3 loop spans 13 amino acids. Trimming shortened V by 3 bases and J by 2 bases, and 8 bases separated the two germline ends. CDR3 sequence reads: CASSSGQNYGYTF. CDR3 bases: TGCGCCAGCAGCTCCGGACAGAACTATGGCTACACCTTC.

The gene calls are TRBV7-9 and TRBJ2-7; tentative D call: TRBD1 (6 bases). CDR1 SEHNR and CDR2 FQNEAQ come from the germline V gene (reference sequence). V was pared by 5 bases and J by 3 bases, with 11 bases between. CDR3 length: 13 amino acids. CDR3: CASSADRNYEQYF. The CDR3 DNA sequence: TGTGCCAGCAGCGCCGACAGGAACTACGAGCAGTACTTC.

This chain joins TRBV15 and TRBJ1-4; tentatively, D is TRBD1 (5 bases). V lost 0 bases to trimming and J lost 0 bases, with 14 bases between them. The CDR3 runs 18 residues. Per the germline V gene, CDR1 is LNHNV and CDR2 is YYDKDF (reference sequence). In nucleotides, the CDR3 is TGTGCCACCAGCAGAGATCGGGCGGGGCCCACAACTAATGAAAAACTGTTTTTT. Its translation is CATSRDRAGPTTNEKLFF.

The chain links TRBV5-8 to TRBJ2-4; D ambiguous. The germline CDR1 and CDR2 sequences are SGHTS and YDEGEE. The CDR3 length is 15 residues. Trimming pared 0 bases from V and 0 bases from J, leaving 7 bases between. CDR3 loop: CASSLGAQAKNIQYF. DNA of the CDR3: TGTGCCAGCAGCTTGGGGGCACAAGCCAAAAACATTCAGTACTTC.

V gene TRBV4-1 combines with J gene TRBJ2-7, with D perhaps TRBD1 (6 bases). The V gene lost 1 base and the J gene lost 3 bases, with 13 bases spanning the gap. Per the germline V gene, CDR1 is MGHRA and CDR2 is YSYEKL. The length of the CDR3 is 15 residues. The CDR3 region is CASSQVSQGNYEQYF. The CDR3, as DNA: TGCGCCAGCAGCCAAGTGTCTCAGGGGAACTACGAGCAGTACTTC.

The chain combines TRBV7-2 with TRBJ2-7; TRBD2 matches 8 bases. Looked up from germline, CDR1 is SGHTA and CDR2 is FQGNSA. This CDR3 comprises 15 residues. V gave up 5 bases and J gave up 3 bases; unmatched junction bases: 9. In DNA, the CDR3 is TGTGCCAGCAGCCCCCAGCGGGGGTCCTTCTACGAGCAGTACTTC. This encodes CASSPQRGSFYEQYF.

This chain links TRBV7-2 with TRBJ1-1, with D perhaps TRBD1 (6 bases). The CDR3 contains 14 residues. Germline V gene lookup returns CDR1 SGHTA and CDR2 FQGNSA. The germline V and J ends were trimmed by 4 bases and 8 bases, with 17 bases remaining between them. This CDR3 reads CASSSLRGTQEAFF. Written as DNA, the CDR3 is TGTGCCAGCAGCTCCCTGAGGGGGACACAAGAAGCTTTCTTT.

V usage is TRBV19 and J usage is TRBJ1-5, with a possible D match to TRBD1 (5 bases). Trimming removed 0 bases from V and 6 bases from J, with 15 bases in between. This CDR3 has 16 residues. Germline values: CDR1 LNHDA, CDR2 SQIVND (reference sequence). CDR3 residues: CASSIDQGGRRQPQHF. In DNA, the CDR3 is TGTGCCAGTAGTATAGATCAGGGAGGAAGACGTCAGCCCCAGCATTTT. The full variable domain, with the rest looked up from reference TRBV19 and TRBJ1-5, is DGGITQSPKYLFRKEGQNVTLSCEQNLNHDAMYWYRQDPGQGLRLIYYSQIVNDFQKGDIAEGYSVSREKKESFPLTVTSAQKNPTAFYLCASSIDQGGRRQPQHFGDGTRLSIL.

J is TRBJ2-1 and V is TRBV7-9; 9 nucleotides align to TRBD1. Germline trimming cut 4 bases from V and 3 bases from J; bases unmatched to any gene: 4. Germline V gene sequence: CDR1 SEHNR, CDR2 FQNEAQ (reference sequence). The CDR3 extends over 15 amino acids. The CDR3 spells CASSSGGQGYNEQFF. The CDR3 nucleotides read TGTGCCAGCAGCTCCGGGGGACAGGGCTACAATGAGCAGTTCTTC.

V gene TRBV18 combines with J gene TRBJ2-1; 12 nucleotides line up with TRBD2. The CDR3 runs 15 residues. V was clipped by 3 bases and J by 4 bases; unmatched bases: 1. CDR1 and CDR2 from the germline V gene are KGHSH and LQKENI. CDR3: CASSPLAGGYNEQFF. CDR3 coding DNA: TGTGCCAGCTCACCCCTAGCGGGAGGGTACAATGAGCAGTTCTTC.

The chain recombines TRBV5-4 with TRBJ2-3, with a weak D call TRBD2 (5 bases). V dropped 4 bases and J dropped 7 bases, with 10 bases sitting between them. CDR1 SGHNT and CDR2 YYREEE come from the germline V gene (reference sequence). The CDR3 contains 12 residues. Here the CDR3 DNA reads TGTGCCAGCAGCCAGGAGGCTTATACGCAGTATTTT. Translation gives CASSQEAYTQYF.

The chain is built from TRBV6-5 and TRBJ2-2, with D uncertain. The CDR3 contains 11 residues. Germline CDR1 reads MNHEY; CDR2 reads SVGAGI. Trimming left V 4 bases short and J 7 bases short, with 4 bases between. The CDR3 bases are TGTGCCAGCAGTTTTAACGGGGAGCTGTTTTTT. It is translated as CASSFNGELFF.

The chain combines TRBV4-3 with TRBJ1-5; 9 bases are shared with TRBD1. Trimming took 4 bases from V and 3 from J; bases not matched to a gene: 4. This CDR3 comprises 15 residues. Germline CDR1 LGHNA, CDR2 YSLEER. The CDR3 DNA sequence: TGCGCCAGCAGCCCCGGGACAGGGATCAATCAGCCCCAGCATTTT. Its translation: CASSPGTGINQPQHF.

The chain combines TRBV28 with TRBJ1-2; TRBD1 might be the D (5 bases). The CDR3 covers 13 residues. The ends were cut back, 5 bases at V and 3 bases at J, with 10 bases in the middle. Germline V gene sequence: CDR1 MDHEN, CDR2 SYDVKM. The CDR3 protein is CASSPWGDYGYTF. The DNA of the CDR3 is TGTGCCAGCAGTCCCTGGGGCGACTATGGCTACACCTTC.

The chain has TRBV7-6 and TRBJ1-2, with 10 bases that match TRBD1. Germline lookup yields CDR1 SGHVS and CDR2 FNYEAQ. This CDR3 region has 14 residues. The trim removed 1 base at V and 4 bases at J, leaving 0 bases unmatched. The CDR3 here is CASSLGQGAYGYTF. For the CDR3, the DNA is TGTGCCAGCAGCTTAGGACAGGGGGCCTATGGCTACACCTTC.

The V and J genes are TRBV7-6 and TRBJ2-7; 10 bases map to TRBD1. Germline assignment: CDR1 SGHVS and CDR2 FNYEAQ. J was trimmed by 5 bases and V by 5 bases; bases with no gene match: 3. The CDR3 has 13 residues. In DNA form, the CDR3 reads TGTGCCAGCAGCACCGGGACAGGGGACGAGCAGTACTTC. It yields the protein CASSTGTGDEQYF.

The rearrangement links TRBV4-1 to TRBJ2-7; D perhaps matches TRBD2 (6 bases). Trimming left V 0 bases short and J 7 bases short, with 16 bases between. The CDR3 is made up of 15 amino acids. Germline V lookup: CDR1 MGHRA, CDR2 YSYEKL. CDR3 nucleotides: TGCGCCAGCAGCCAAGACCTTCGGGGGACGGGGGAGCAGTACTTC. Amino acids: CASSQDLRGTGEQYF.

V usage is TRBV6-4 and J usage is TRBJ2-3, with a tentative D call TRBD1 (6 bases). V lost 0 bases to trimming and J lost 5 bases, with 6 bases between them. Germline lookup yields CDR1 MRHNA and CDR2 SNTAGT. This CDR3 comprises 13 residues. CDR3 coding DNA: TGTGCCAGCAGTGACTCCAGGGGAGATACGCAGTATTTT. Protein product: CASSDSRGDTQYF.

This clone turned up a few times. The chain links TRBV5-1 to TRBJ2-2; 11 bases align to TRBD1. Unmatched junction bases numbered 9, after V lost 7 bases and J lost 7 bases. Germline CDR1 and CDR2: SGHRS and YFSETQ. CDR3 length: 15 residues. The CDR3 spells CASFKDRGHSGELFF. The CDR3 DNA follows: TGCGCCAGCTTTAAGGACAGGGGGCATAGCGGGGAGCTGTTTTTT.

The chain combines TRBV18 with TRBJ1-1, with TRBD1 identical over 8 bases. J lost 1 base, V lost 3 bases, and 7 bases had no gene match. The V gene's germline CDR1 is KGHSH and CDR2 LQKENI. The CDR3 has 16 amino acids. This CDR3 is CASSPFSGQENTEAFF. In nucleotides, the CDR3 is TGTGCCAGCTCACCTTTCTCGGGACAGGAGAACACTGAAGCTTTCTTT.

The chain employs TRBV6-1 and TRBJ2-2; 8 bases agree with TRBD2. Unmatched junction bases numbered 3, after V lost 2 bases and J lost 4 bases. This CDR3 has 15 residues. Looked up from germline, CDR1 is MNHNS and CDR2 is SASEGT. The CDR3 bases are TGTGCCAGCAGTGAAACTAGCGGATCCACCGGGGAGCTGTTTTTT. Residues: CASSETSGSTGELFF.

This rearrangement joins TRBV6-2 or TRBV6-3 to TRBJ1-3, with D possibly TRBD1 on 5 matching bases. CDR1 is MNHEY and CDR2 is SVGEGT in the germline V gene. This CDR3 is built from 15 residues. V dropped 5 bases and J dropped 2 bases, with 13 bases sitting between them. The CDR3 nucleotides are TGTGCCAGCAGTAGGGGCAGGACGACTGGAAACACCATATATTTT. Its protein product is CASSRGRTTGNTIYF.

The V gene is TRBV5-1, the J gene TRBJ2-5; TRBD2 aligns across 10 bases. Germline values: CDR1 SGHRS, CDR2 YFSETQ. V trimming: 2 bases; J trimming: 5 bases; junction bases outside the gene matches: 3. The CDR3 runs 14 residues. In DNA, the CDR3 is TGCGCCAGCAGCTTCGCAGCGGGGGGGGAGACCCAGTACTTC. Amino acid sequence: CASSFAAGGETQYF.

CDR3 DNA: TGTGCCAGCAGCGTAGGGGCAGAGGAGGGTTACACAGATACGCAGTATTTT. It codes for CASSVGAEEGYTDTQYF. The gene calls are TRBV9 and TRBJ2-3; a possible D gene is TRBD2 (6 bases). CDR1 and CDR2 (germline): SGDLS, YYNGEE. The CDR3 is 17 residues long. Deletions cut 0 bases from V and 2 bases from J, with 16 bases between.

The chain uses TRBV16 and TRBJ1-1; TRBD1 might be the D (6 bases). CDR1 and CDR2 (germline): KGHSY, FQNENV. Trimming stripped 1 base from V and 11 bases from J, with 8 bases between. The length of the CDR3 is 11 residues. For the CDR3, the DNA is TGTGCCAGCAGCCAATTTCAGGGGGCTTTCTTT. Encoded protein: CASSQFQGAFF.

This rearrangement joins TRBV18 to TRBJ1-1, with D hard to call. This CDR3 spans 13 amino acids. Trimming left V 3 bases short and J 4 bases short, with 9 bases between. Germline CDR1 is KGHSH and CDR2 is LQKENI. The CDR3 is CASSPLVSTEAFF. In nucleotides, the CDR3 is TGTGCCAGCTCACCCCTTGTTTCCACTGAAGCTTTCTTT.

This clone was counted a single time. The V gene is TRBV6-5, the J gene TRBJ2-2; 9 nucleotides line up with TRBD2. Trimming took 6 bases from V and 4 from J; bases not matched to a gene: 6. Germline CDR1 is MNHEY and CDR2 is SVGAGI. The CDR3 sequence is 15 residues long. The CDR3 sequence: CASRVAGAGTGELFF. CDR3 sequence (DNA): TGTGCCAGCAGGGTAGCGGGAGCGGGCACCGGGGAGCTGTTTTTT.

This clone was observed once. V usage is TRBV7-2 and J usage is TRBJ2-2; 14 bases agree with TRBD2. The CDR3 extends over 17 amino acids. Germline V gene data show CDR1 as SGHTA and CDR2 as FQGNSA. Losses at the gene ends were 3 bases for V and 5 bases for J; bases not matched to a gene: 5. CDR3: CASSLTSGGAGTGELFF. As DNA, the CDR3 is TGTGCCAGCAGCTTGACTAGCGGGGGGGCGGGGACCGGGGAGCTGTTTTTT.

The chain employs TRBV7-8 and TRBJ1-5; D possibly corresponds to TRBD1 (6 bases). V lost 4 bases to trimming and J lost 0 bases, with 16 bases between them. This CDR3 region has 17 residues. The germline V gene has CDR1 SGHVS and CDR2 FQNEAQ. CDR3 protein: CASSSSGTLYSNQPQHF. CDR3 nucleotide sequence: TGTGCCAGCAGCTCCTCCGGGACACTCTATAGCAATCAGCCCCAGCATTTT.

This clone was seen only a few times. The rearrangement links TRBV9 to TRBJ2-3, with TRBD2 matching over 10 bases. J was trimmed by 3 bases and V by 0 bases; bases with no gene match: 7. Germline-derived CDR1 and CDR2 are SGDLS and YYNGEE. The CDR3 contains 17 residues. This chain's CDR3 is CASSVASGSMGTDTQYF. The CDR3 nucleotides read TGTGCCAGCAGCGTAGCTAGCGGGAGTATGGGAACAGATACGCAGTATTTT.